This entry concerns a single TCR beta chain. The antigen this receptor binds is unknown. Base-call qualities are not available, and no considerably larger clone is one nucleotide away. For every enrolled patient, mismatch repair deficiency was confirmed by either polymerase chain reaction or immunohistochemistry. Three patients who responded to pembrolizumab therapy underwent TCR sequencing. The phase II trial prospectively evaluated PD-1 blockade with pembrolizumab in advanced mismatch repair-deficient cancers, independent of tissue of origin. Peripheral blood T cell samples were gathered serially, both before PD-1 blockade started and at multiple time points afterward. The timing of each blood sample was reported as weeks after the first dose of pembrolizumab. From V the trimming removes 3 bases and from J it removes 6 bases, while the gene matches leave 6 bases of the junction unaccounted for. Its CDR3 holds 14 amino acids, cysteine through phenylalanine. The sequence is cut down to CDR3 DNA, 42 bases in frame from base 1. From a lookup of the germline V gene (reference sequence), CDR1 and CDR2 are LNHNV and YYDKDF.

The sample belongs to a study of PD-1 blockade in mismatch repair-deficient tumors (dated by TCRdb to the late 2010s). Background on the whole study: Between September 2013 and late 2016, 80 to 90 consecutive patients with 12 mismatch repair-deficient cancer types, all previously treated and progressing, were enrolled in the trial. Deep sequencing of TCR CDR3 regions was used to track tumor-associated T cell clones in peripheral blood of patients responding to PD-1 blockade. What the work shows at the level of the full study, not this receptor alone: Tumor-resident clones, often undetectable in blood before treatment, expanded rapidly after pembrolizumab and then contracted, generally before radiologic responses.

The library was produced with the immunoSEQ multiplex PCR assay. TCRdb limited this immuneACCESS table to in-frame rearrangements with V and J called. A share of clones is missing; checked studies link under half to unresolved V genes, and the rest is unexplained. Across this sample there are 120,000 or so clones, with 86% seen only once. Of the sample, roughly 14% is held by the ten largest clones. The chain uses TRBV15 and TRBJ2-7, and 9 junctional nucleotides match TRBD1. This specimen was peripheral blood, taken 44 weeks after starting pembrolizumab. The clonotype was recovered from an adult with mismatch repair-deficient cancer. The DNA sequence is as follows: TGTGCCACCAGCAGTAGGGACAGGGCCCTCGAGCAGTACTTC. Its amino acids are CATSSRDRALEQYF.